A selection of T cell receptor beta chains follows, all from one sample in a study of T cells after yellow fever vaccination. From the 5' RACE reads, TCRdb called clonotypes with MiXCR, one entry per CDR3 protein. Counted here are some 600,000 distinct CDR3 sequences, around a sixth occurring once; the ten biggest clones make up 15% to 20%. The source was PBMCs, collected 5 days after the first yellow fever vaccination. The origin of the receptors is a man between 18 and 35 years old who received the YFV17D yellow fever vaccine. Each CDR3 is given with its conserved first and last residue.

TRBJ2-5	TRBV12-3/TRBV12-4	CASSYGLAQETQYF
TRBJ2-5	TRBV14	CASSALQGGQETQYF
TRBJ1-2	TRBV5-1	CASSLAGPPYGYTF
TRBJ2-2	TRBV12-3/TRBV12-4	CASSLLTYTGELFF
TRBJ1-6	TRBV12-3/TRBV12-4	CASSTGTITSPLHF
TRBJ2-5	TRBV4-2	CASSQVGQGEETQYF
TRBJ1-3	TRBV12-3/TRBV12-4	CASSGQGRDTIYF
TRBJ2-5	TRBV29-1	CSVTTAETQYF
TRBJ1-1	TRBV14	CASSQVTGWVMDTEAFF
TRBJ1-1	TRBV12-3/TRBV12-4	CASSRQGASTEAFF
TRBJ2-3	TRBV15	CATSRDGYGDTQYF
TRBJ2-1	TRBV20-1	CSARHYTSGERGEQFF
TRBJ1-5	TRBV7-2	CASRIGANQPQHF
TRBJ2-5	TRBV7-8	CASRIGPIQETQYF
TRBJ1-2	TRBV4-1	CASSQGLEGGYTF
TRBJ1-1	TRBV12-3/TRBV12-4	CASNPQEWMNTEAFF
TRBJ2-3	TRBV20-1	CSAGLGGQGFADTQYF
TRBJ2-2	TRBV20-1	CSARDLGANTGELFF
TRBJ2-7	TRBV27	CASSLLSARGYEQYF
TRBJ2-3	TRBV3-1	CASSQGTSGVRDTQYF
TRBJ1-1	TRBV11-2	CASSLEFAGEAFF
TRBJ1-1	TRBV29-1	CSVGGWGASNTEAFF
TRBJ2-7	TRBV5-4	CASSLPSGTRQYF
TRBJ1-5	TRBV12-3/TRBV12-4	CASSQGQVSNQPQHF
TRBJ2-1	TRBV12-5	CASGLGVQGLEQFF
TRBJ1-1	TRBV23-1	CASSQSVHPGAFF
TRBJ2-3	TRBV11-1	CASSFSTDRADTQYF
TRBJ2-1	TRBV7-9	CASSPGTHWDNEQFF
TRBJ1-2	TRBV20-1	CSARPKAGYGYTF
TRBJ2-3	TRBV20-1	CSAVGLGDTQYF
TRBJ2-5	TRBV6-2/TRBV6-3	CASSYPARTSLQETQYF
TRBJ2-5	TRBV20-1	CSARRAGEETQYF
TRBJ2-1	TRBV25-1	CASTPGLAYNEQFF
TRBJ1-1	TRBV4-2	CATRMGNTEAFF
TRBJ1-3	TRBV20-1	CSAFDRGRGNTIYF
TRBJ1-6	TRBV7-2	CASSPQLYNSPLHF
TRBJ2-2	TRBV29-1	CSSTRINTGELFF
TRBJ2-6	TRBV20-1	CSARDRRGANVLTF
TRBJ1-1	TRBV9	CASSVASSWNTEAFF
TRBJ2-3	TRBV4-1	CASSQEGFPDTQYF
TRBJ2-5	TRBV7-9	CASSPSGEETQYF
TRBJ2-1	TRBV4-1	CASRRPGTERGREQFF
TRBJ1-5	TRBV4-2	CASSHGGGVRGNQPQHF
TRBJ1-5	TRBV7-9	CASSLGQINSNQPQHF
TRBJ2-3	TRBV12-3/TRBV12-4	CASSSSGARSTDTQYF
TRBJ1-1	TRBV7-2	CASSWGQGDAEAFF
TRBJ1-1	TRBV5-1	CASSWAGGAHTEAFF
TRBJ2-3	TRBV10-3	CAISPDIFTDTQYF
TRBJ2-5	TRBV29-1	CSVARGPGETQYF